Below, 2 T cell receptor beta chains from the same sample are listed, as sequenced in a study of blood T cell repertoires in COVID-19. Profiling relied on immunoSEQ multiplex PCR, and the TCRdb table lists in-frame clones only, not all of them. Here the sample spans around 150,000 clones, approximately 82% being singletons. Sequencing was performed on peripheral blood. These receptor sequences come from a man in his 60s who had recovered from COVID-19.

This chain joins TRBV7-9 and TRBJ2-2; 9 nucleotides line up with TRBD1. Unmatched junction bases numbered 5, after V lost 1 base and J lost 5 bases. Germline CDR1 SEHNR, CDR2 FQNEAQ (reference sequence). The CDR3 is 16 residues long. CDR3 sequence: CASSLGGQGLTGELFF. In DNA, the CDR3 is TGTGCCAGCAGCTTAGGTGGACAGGGGCTGACCGGGGAGCTGTTTTTT.

In its sample, this clone was seen a few times. The chain is built from TRBV6-1 and TRBJ1-5; TRBD1 matches 8 bases. This CDR3 region has 15 residues. J gave up 1 base and V 3 bases, and 2 bases lay outside the gene matches. Per the germline V gene, CDR1 is MNHNS and CDR2 is SASEGT. The CDR3 loop is CASSDGTGSNQPQHF. The CDR3 region has the DNA TGTGCCAGCAGTGACGGGACAGGCAGCAATCAGCCCCAGCATTTT.